The 26 T cell receptor beta chains below come from one sample, sequenced in a study of CD4 T cells in relation to SARS-CoV-2 and coronaviruses (dated by TCRdb to the early 2020s). CD4+ T cells from unexposed donors were collected before the COVID-19 pandemic (2011-2018). The EasySep CD4+ T cell isolation kit was used to isolate CD4+ T cells once the cultures had run for roughly 11 days. The library was generated by the immunoSEQ multiplex PCR assay. Drawn from immuneACCESS, this table holds only the in-frame rearrangements with V and J called that TCRdb kept. Clones are partly lost; checked studies trace under half to an unresolved V gene and leave the rest unexplained. This sample lists about 28,000 clones; approximately 80% were detected once. The top ten clonotypes cover around 15% of the sample. No antigen has been assigned to these receptors. The sequenced sample consisted of CD4+ T cells from PBMCs, cultured in vitro. The receptor source for this set is a human donor in good health.

This rearrangement joins TRBV19 to TRBJ1-1; TRBD1 is a possible D gene (5 bases). Germline CDR1 is LNHDA and CDR2 is SQIVND (reference sequence). The CDR3 spans 15 residues. Trimming left V 7 bases short and J 5 bases short, with 20 bases between. CDR3 in DNA: TGTGCCAGTACTAACAAGGGGCAGGGCAGTACTGAAGCTTTCTTT. This translates into CASTNKGQGSTEAFF.

The chain carries TRBV6-5 and TRBJ2-1; D remains ambiguous. Looked up from germline, CDR1 is MNHEY and CDR2 is SVGAGI. With 6 bases removed from V and 4 bases from J, the gap between germline ends came to 10 bases. CDR3 size: 13 residues. The CDR3 DNA follows: TGTGCCAGCAGCCCGGGCCAATACAATGAGCAGTTCTTC. Translating it yields CASSPGQYNEQFF.

This chain links TRBV3-1 (or the pseudogene TRBV3-2) with TRBJ2-3; D remains unclear. V lost 1 base, J lost 4 bases, and 12 bases lay in between. The CDR3 has 15 amino acids. The V gene's germline CDR1 is LGHDT and CDR2 YNNKEL (reference sequence). The CDR3 DNA is TGTGCCAGCAGCCAAGGCCACGCTGGGGCAGATACGCAGTATTTT. This codes for CASSQGHAGADTQYF.

This clone was counted once. V is TRBV10-3 and J is TRBJ2-1; D not certain. Trimming pared 10 bases from V and 0 bases from J, leaving 13 bases between. Germline V gene sequence: CDR1 ENHRY, CDR2 SYGVKD. CDR3 size: 14 residues. CDR3 amino acids: CATTDQSSYNEQFF. The CDR3 coding sequence is TGTGCCACCACGGACCAGAGCTCCTACAATGAGCAGTTCTTC.

This clone occurred a few times. The J gene is TRBJ1-2, the V gene TRBV4-1; a possible D gene is TRBD1 (5 bases). This CDR3 is built from 17 residues. V was clipped by 4 bases and J by 2 bases, with 20 bases between them. Germline CDR1 and CDR2: MGHRA and YSYEKL. The CDR3 sequence: CASSRESGGVLNYGYTF. In DNA, the CDR3 is TGCGCCAGCAGCCGAGAGTCTGGGGGGGTCTTAAACTATGGCTACACCTTC.

This chain uses TRBV6-5 with TRBJ2-5, with 7 positions matching TRBD2. CDR3 size: 13 residues. CDR1 is MNHEY and CDR2 is SVGAGI in the germline V gene. The junction had 6 bases not matched to a gene; V was cut back by 6 bases and J by 5 bases. The CDR3 nucleotides are TGTGCCAGCAGGGCGGGAGTTTGGGAGACCCAGTACTTC. Amino acid sequence: CASRAGVWETQYF.

This sequence joins TRBV28 and TRBJ1-5; D not certain. There are 18 residues in the CDR3. Trimming removed 2 bases at V and 4 bases at J, with 21 bases between. Germline CDR1 is MDHEN and CDR2 is SYDVKM. CDR3 in DNA: TGTGCCAGCAGTTTAGCGGTCCTGAAAGCAGTAAGTAATCAGCCCCAGCATTTT. This gives the protein CASSLAVLKAVSNQPQHF.

The V and J genes are TRBV6-2 or TRBV6-3 and TRBJ1-2; D not resolved. The CDR3 consists of 11 residues. The V end lost 5 bases, the J end lost 11 bases, and 12 bases lay between the germline ends. CDR1 and CDR2 from the germline V gene are MNHEY and SVGEGT. The CDR3 sequence is CASSTTRTYTF. The CDR3 coding sequence is TGTGCCAGCAGTACGACACGCACTTACACCTTC.

The chain joins TRBV2 to TRBJ2-4; D is undetermined. This CDR3 comprises 12 residues. Germline assignment: CDR1 SNHLY and CDR2 FYNNEI. Between the trimmed V and J ends, which lost 4 bases and 2 bases, there was a span of 3 bases. CDR3 bases: TGTGCCAGCAGTGGGCCCAAAAACATTCAGTACTTC. Protein product: CASSGPKNIQYF. Together with reference TRBV2 and TRBJ2-4, the CDR3 gives the full variable domain: EPEVTQTPSHQVTQMGQEVILRCVPISNHLYFYWYRQILGQKVEFLVSFYNNEISEKSEIFDDQFSVERPDGSNFTLKIRSTKLEDSAMYFCASSGPKNIQYFGAGTRLSVL.

J is TRBJ2-1 and V is TRBV9; 9 nucleotides match TRBD2. The CDR3 runs 15 residues. Losses at the gene ends were 3 bases for V and 6 bases for J; bases not matched to a gene: 7. CDR1 and CDR2 (germline): SGDLS, YYNGEE. This CDR3 reads CASSAGLAASNEQFF. CDR3 coding DNA: TGTGCCAGCAGCGCGGGACTAGCTGCCAGCAATGAGCAGTTCTTC. Full variable domain (rest looked up from reference TRBV9 and TRBJ2-1): DSGVTQTPKHLITATGQRVTLRCSPRSGDLSVYWYQQSLDQGLQFLIQYYNGEERAKGNILERFSAQQFPDLHSELNLSSLELGDSALYFCASSAGLAASNEQFFGPGTRLTVL.

V gene TRBV19 combines with J gene TRBJ2-7; D tentatively reads TRBD1 or TRBD2 (5 bases each). V was clipped by 3 bases and J by 5 bases, with 14 bases between them. Germline CDR1 LNHDA, CDR2 SQIVND (reference sequence). There are 14 residues in the CDR3. CDR3 loop: CASSIRFGTHEQYF. The CDR3 bases are TGTGCCAGTAGTATCCGGTTTGGGACCCACGAGCAGTACTTC.

This clone has only one observation. The chain carries TRBV5-1 and TRBJ2-1; 9 bases map to TRBD2. CDR1 is SGHRS and CDR2 is YFSETQ in the germline V gene. The V and J ends lost 3 bases and 0 bases, in that order; junction bases with no gene match: 4. CDR3 length equals 16 residues. DNA of the CDR3: TGCGCCAGCAGCTGGACTAGCGCGAGCTCCTACAATGAGCAGTTCTTC. This encodes CASSWTSASSYNEQFF. Full variable domain (outside the CDR3, taken from reference TRBV5-1 and TRBJ2-1): KAGVTQTPRYLIKTRGQQVTLSCSPISGHRSVSWYQQTPGQGLQFLFEYFSETQRNKGNFPGRFSGRQFSNSRSEMNVSTLELGDSALYLCASSWTSASSYNEQFFGPGTRLTVL.

This rearrangement joins TRBV19 to TRBJ2-2, with TRBD1 matching 8 bases. Germline trimming cut 2 bases from V and 4 bases from J; bases unmatched to any gene: 0. The CDR3 runs to 14 residues. CDR1 LNHDA and CDR2 SQIVND come from the germline V gene (reference sequence). DNA of the CDR3: TGTGCCAGTAGTATAACAGGGGGCACCGGGGAGCTGTTTTTT. Protein sequence: CASSITGGTGELFF.

The gene calls are TRBV11-2 and TRBJ2-7, with D perhaps assigned TRBD1 or TRBD2 (6 bases each). The CDR3 runs to 16 residues. Trimming shortened V by 0 bases and J by 4 bases, and 16 bases separated the two germline ends. The germline V gene encodes CDR1 SGHAT and CDR2 FQNNGV. The DNA of the CDR3 is TGTGCCAGCAGCTTAGATTCGGGGGCATTTTTTTACGAGCAGTACTTC. This codes for CASSLDSGAFFYEQYF.

DNA for the CDR3: TGTGCCAGCAGCTTAGTTGGGCCGAACACTGAAGCTTTCTTT. Residues: CASSLVGPNTEAFF. V and J are TRBV11-2 and TRBJ1-1; no reliable D call. The V and J ends lost 1 base and 1 base respectively, with 7 bases between them. The CDR3 sequence is 14 residues long. Per the germline V gene, CDR1 is SGHAT and CDR2 is FQNNGV.

The chain links TRBV3-1 (or the pseudogene TRBV3-2) to TRBJ1-2, with D possibly matching TRBD1 (6 bases). The CDR3 loop spans 16 amino acids. The ends were cut back, 0 bases at V and 4 bases at J, with 15 bases in the middle. Germline V gene lookup returns CDR1 LGHDT and CDR2 YNNKEL (reference sequence). CDR3: CASSQDVGTLIYGYTF. In DNA form, the CDR3 reads TGTGCCAGCAGCCAAGATGTCGGGACACTAATCTATGGCTACACCTTC.

The chain carries TRBV15 and TRBJ1-2; TRBD1 agrees at 9 bases. V was clipped by 1 base and J by 6 bases; unmatched bases: 6. Germline lookup yields CDR1 LNHNV and CDR2 YYDKDF (reference sequence). CDR3 length: 15 amino acids. CDR3 nucleotides: TGTGCCACCAGCAGAGCGGAGACAGGGGGGAATGGCTACACCTTC. Translated, it gives CATSRAETGGNGYTF.

This clone appeared a few times. CDR3 nucleotide sequence: TGTGCCAGCAGCCGGTCGCGACAGGGCAATCAGCCCCAGCATTTT. Encoded protein: CASSRSRQGNQPQHF. This chain links TRBV6-2 or TRBV6-3 with TRBJ1-5; D is perhaps TRBD1 (6 bases). Germline-derived CDR1 and CDR2 are MNHEY and SVGEGT. This CDR3 has 15 amino acids. Trimming pared 6 bases from V and 2 bases from J, leaving 14 bases between.

This clone was seen only a few times. The chain couples TRBV5-4 to TRBJ2-7; D unclear. The V and J ends lost 0 bases and 2 bases respectively, with 9 bases between them. Germline CDR1 SGHNT, CDR2 YYREEE (reference sequence). CDR3 length: 14 residues. CDR3 sequence: CASSLGGSTYEQYF. The CDR3, as DNA: TGTGCCAGCAGCTTGGGGGGATCGACCTACGAGCAGTACTTC. The full variable domain, its missing parts supplied by reference TRBV5-4 and TRBJ2-7, is ETGVTQSPTHLIKTRGQQVTLRCSSQSGHNTVSWYQQALGQGPQFIFQYYREEENGRGNFPPRFSGLQFPNYSSELNVNALELDDSALYLCASSLGGSTYEQYFGPGTRLTVT.

This chain joins TRBV7-2 and TRBJ1-1; D is unresolved. Trimming removed 1 base at V and 2 bases at J, with 8 bases between. The CDR3 sequence is 14 residues long. Germline V gene lookup returns CDR1 SGHTA and CDR2 FQGNSA. The CDR3 nucleotides are TGTGCCAGCAGCTTAGGGCAGGTCAACACTGAAGCTTTCTTT. Translation gives CASSLGQVNTEAFF.

DNA of the CDR3: TGCGCCAGCAGCCGGACTAGCGGGAGGGCCGGTGAGCAGTTCTTC. It encodes CASSRTSGRAGEQFF. The V gene is TRBV4-3, the J gene TRBJ2-1; TRBD2 matches at 15 bases. The V segment lost 4 bases and the J segment 9 bases; nucleotides outside the gene matches: 4. This CDR3 is built from 15 residues. Germline values: CDR1 LGHNA, CDR2 YSLEER.

The rearrangement links TRBV19 to TRBJ2-4; D uncertain. The germline gives CDR1 LNHDA, CDR2 SQIVND (reference sequence). V lost 0 bases and J lost 5, with 11 bases in between. This CDR3 spans 15 amino acids. The CDR3 reads CASSIDSADQNIQYF. In nucleotides, the CDR3 is TGTGCCAGTAGTATAGACTCAGCTGACCAAAACATTCAGTACTTC.

V and J are TRBV7-2 and TRBJ1-2; D is unclear. The germline gives CDR1 SGHTA, CDR2 FQGNSA. The CDR3 has 13 residues. Trimming left V 2 bases short and J 1 base short, with 5 bases between. The CDR3 DNA follows: TGTGCCAGCAGCTTAATAGTTAACTATGGCTACACCTTC. Its protein is CASSLIVNYGYTF.

This clone was picked up a small number of times. The V and J genes are TRBV9 and TRBJ2-7, with TRBD1 as a possible D gene (6 bases). The V gene lost 2 bases and the J gene lost 2 bases, with 11 bases spanning the gap. This CDR3 is 14 amino acids long. Germline V CDR1 and CDR2: SGDLS, YYNGEE. DNA of the CDR3: TGTGCCAGCAGCGTTTTGGACAGCCCCTACGAGCAGTACTTC. The encoded protein is CASSVLDSPYEQYF.

The chain recombines TRBV6-6 with TRBJ2-4; D unresolved. Looked up from germline, CDR1 is MNHNY and CDR2 is SVGAGI (reference sequence). The CDR3 spans 12 residues. Trimming shortened V by 8 bases and J by 15 bases, and 20 bases separated the two germline ends. DNA for the CDR3: TGTGCCAGCGGCGATATTGGGCTTGGCCGGTACTTC. Protein sequence: CASGDIGLGRYF.

The chain has TRBV6-6 and TRBJ2-5; a weak D match, TRBD1 (6 bases). There are 13 residues in the CDR3. V shed 6 bases and J shed 3 bases, with 11 bases lying between them. The V gene's germline CDR1 is MNHNY and CDR2 SVGAGI (reference sequence). The CDR3 loop is CASSRGLKETQYF. In DNA form, the CDR3 reads TGTGCCAGCAGCAGGGGATTAAAAGAGACCCAGTACTTC.